This T cell receptor (beta chain) originates from a study of technical replicates of blood from a few donors. The assay was immunoSEQ multiplex PCR, and TCRdb's table has in-frame clones only and misses some. The data show 54,000 or so clones, less than 95% seen once. From germline, CDR1 is SGHRS and CDR2 YFSETQ. J lost 2 bases, V lost 0 bases, and 7 bases had no gene match. The CDR3 contains 17 residues. Material: T cells isolated from PBMCs. The rearrangement links TRBV5-1 to TRBJ2-1; 8 nucleotides line up with TRBD2. The sequence came from a human donor in good health. The CDR3 spells CASSLAPSGPTYNEQFF. CDR3 coding DNA: TGCGCCAGCAGCTTGGCCCCTAGCGGGCCAACCTACAATGAGCAGTTCTTC.